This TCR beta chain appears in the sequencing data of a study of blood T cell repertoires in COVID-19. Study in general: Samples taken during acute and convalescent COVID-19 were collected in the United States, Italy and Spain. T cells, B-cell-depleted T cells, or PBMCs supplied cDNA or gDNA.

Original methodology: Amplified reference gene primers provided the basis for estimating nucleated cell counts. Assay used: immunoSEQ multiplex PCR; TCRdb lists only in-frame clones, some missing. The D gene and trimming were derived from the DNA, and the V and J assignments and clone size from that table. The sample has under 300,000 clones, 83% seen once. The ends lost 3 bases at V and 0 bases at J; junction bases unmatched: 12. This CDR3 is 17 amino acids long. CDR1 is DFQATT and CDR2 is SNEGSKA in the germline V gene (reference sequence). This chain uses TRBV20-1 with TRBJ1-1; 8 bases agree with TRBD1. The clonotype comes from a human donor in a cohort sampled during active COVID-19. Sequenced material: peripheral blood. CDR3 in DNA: TGCAGTGCTAGTCGTATCGACAGGGGATCAATGAACACTGAAGCTTTCTTT. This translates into CSASRIDRGSMNTEAFF.